A selection of T cell receptor beta chains follows, all from one sample in a study of blood T cell repertoires in COVID-19. This table comes from immunoSEQ multiplex PCR, and its TCRdb copy is limited to in-frame clones, with some not included. Among approximately 440,000 clones, about nine tenths were seen once, and the ten largest hold 0.65% to 0.9%. The sequencing input was PBMCs or T cells enriched from blood (not recorded which). The receptors here all came from a woman aged 18-29 years who had recovered from COVID-19. CDR3s include the opening cysteine and the closing phenylalanine or tryptophan. A D gene is named only where the DNA matches it firmly.

d_gene,v_gene,CDR3aa
TRBD2,TRBV14,CASSQGRGEGETQYF
NA,TRBV7-9,CASSSGYRAQGYTF
TRBD2,TRBV7-2,CASSFGGGTDTQYF
NA,TRBV4-1,CASSQSGLSNTEAFF
TRBD2,TRBV6-4,CASSEEGLSTDTQYF
TRBD1,TRBV9,CASSAMRQGSSGNTIYF
NA,TRBV10-1,CASSEAGNTEAFF
TRBD1,TRBV5-1,CASSLGLQGGDGYTF
NA,TRBV6-5,CASSYDRTNTEAFF
NA,TRBV30,CAWSYQGNQPQHF
NA,TRBV4-1,CASSQEDRGGYTF
TRBD1,TRBV19,CASTPDRSKENSPLHF
TRBD1,TRBV5-4,CASSPRDRVNTEAFF
NA,TRBV11-2,CASSPTTAGYTEAFF
NA,TRBV5-1,CASSLGGTGTEAFF
NA,TRBV27,CASSSGGRQPQHF
NA,TRBV23-1,CASYWVSPRRSYNSPLHF
NA,TRBV28,CASSIRGGANVLTF
TRBD2,TRBV3-1/TRBV3-2,CASGRDPISGANVLTF
NA,TRBV24-1,CATSDSTGYGYTF
NA,TRBV2,CASSELGGGETQYF
TRBD1,TRBV7-2,CASSSTGGTGYGYTF
NA,TRBV5-5,CASSRGGIANEKLFF
NA,TRBV6-1,CASSDRVGQPQHF
NA,TRBV6-5,CASSRLGGYTF
TRBD1,TRBV9,CASSARGQGGQETQYF
TRBD1,TRBV5-1,CASSRDVGTGREAFF
TRBD1,TRBV11-2,CASSSTGGLNTIYF
NA,TRBV24-1,CATSDAGTGTLGNEQFF
NA,TRBV2,CASNRGISDGYTF
TRBD1,TRBV10-2,CASSEVGQGESYEQYF
NA,TRBV2,CASSVLGGRDTGELFF
TRBD1,TRBV28,CASSSRQQGNYGYTF
TRBD2,TRBV5-4,CASSSRRLAGHSYEQYF
NA,TRBV11-2,CASSSEAGPLRAFF
NA,TRBV28,CAILKGTGDEQYF
NA,TRBV3-1/TRBV3-2,CASGDSDNSPLHF
TRBD1,TRBV2,CASSRAGGGGELFF
NA,TRBV19,CASSIPGMEAFF
TRBD1,TRBV30,CAYLQGGHEKLFF
TRBD2,TRBV30,CAWGGVTTSGGNEQFF
NA,TRBV9,CASSPRTLSTGELFF
TRBD1,TRBV14,CASSQGDRDYGYTF
TRBD1,TRBV27,CASSRDRGSYEQYF
NA,TRBV6-1,CASSEAFSEQFF
TRBD2,TRBV6-5,CASSRSGGAVDTQYF
TRBD2,TRBV6-6,CASLDLAGITDTQYF